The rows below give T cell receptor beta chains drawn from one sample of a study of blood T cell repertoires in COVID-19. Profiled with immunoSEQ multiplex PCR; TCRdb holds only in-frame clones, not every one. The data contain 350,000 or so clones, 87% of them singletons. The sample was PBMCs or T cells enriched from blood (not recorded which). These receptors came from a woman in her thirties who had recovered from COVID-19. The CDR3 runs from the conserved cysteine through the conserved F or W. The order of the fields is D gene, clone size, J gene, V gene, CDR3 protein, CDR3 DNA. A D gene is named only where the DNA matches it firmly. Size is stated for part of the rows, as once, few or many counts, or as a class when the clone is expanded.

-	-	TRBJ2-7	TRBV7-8	CASSHVRTRAYEQYF	TGTGCCAGCAGCCACGTCAGAACACGGGCCTACGAGCAGTACTTC
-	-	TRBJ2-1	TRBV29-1	CSVEDQVSSYNEQFF	TGCAGCGTAGAAGATCAGGTGAGCTCCTACAATGAGCAGTTCTTC
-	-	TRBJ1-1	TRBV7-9	CASSQTDRRAFF	TGTGCCAGCAGCCAGACGGACAGACGGGCTTTCTTT
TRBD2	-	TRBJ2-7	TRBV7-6	CASSPAIAGGRTYEQYF	TGTGCCAGCAGCCCGGCCATAGCGGGGGGTAGGACCTACGAGCAGTACTTC
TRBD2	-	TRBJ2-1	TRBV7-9	CASSLVRRLADSYNEQFF	TGTGCCAGCAGCTTAGTAAGGCGGCTAGCGGACTCCTACAATGAGCAGTTCTTC
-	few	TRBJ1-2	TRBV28	CASSTRPGVYGYTF	TGTGCCAGCAGTACCCGACCCGGGGTCTATGGCTACACCTTC
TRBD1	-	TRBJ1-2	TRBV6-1	CASREGLNRGRANYGYTF	TGTGCCAGCAGGGAAGGGCTTAACAGGGGGCGAGCTAACTATGGCTACACCTTC
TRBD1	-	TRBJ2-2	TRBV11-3	CASSPRTGKNTGELFF	TGTGCCAGCAGCCCCCGGACAGGAAAGAACACCGGGGAGCTGTTTTTT
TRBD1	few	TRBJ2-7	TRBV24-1	CATSDGDRTGSYEQYF	TGTGCCACCAGTGATGGGGACAGGACAGGATCCTACGAGCAGTACTTC
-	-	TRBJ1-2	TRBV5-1	CASSQGHFPLDGYTF	TGCGCCAGCAGCCAAGGACACTTTCCCTTGGATGGCTACACCTTC
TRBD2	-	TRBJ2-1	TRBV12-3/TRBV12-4	CASASGAYNEQFF	TGTGCCAGCGCTAGCGGTGCCTACAATGAGCAGTTCTTC
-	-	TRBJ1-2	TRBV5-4	CASSTQGGQPGYGYTF	TGTGCCAGCAGCACACAGGGTGGACAACCTGGCTATGGCTACACCTTC
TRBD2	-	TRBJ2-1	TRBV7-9	CASSSGRGQRFYNEQFF	TGTGCCAGCAGCTCCGGGAGGGGTCAGAGATTTTACAATGAGCAGTTCTTC
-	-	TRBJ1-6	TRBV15	CATSRGQTLTYNSPLHF	TGTGCCACCAGCAGAGGACAGACCTTGACCTATAATTCACCCCTCCACTTT
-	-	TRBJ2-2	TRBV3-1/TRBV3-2	CASSQPDPTGPGELFF	TGTGCCAGCAGCCAACCGGACCCCACAGGACCCGGGGAGCTGTTTTTT
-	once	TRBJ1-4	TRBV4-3	CASSQGNSWNEKLFF	TGCGCCAGCAGCCAAGGGAACAGTTGGAATGAAAAACTGTTTTTT
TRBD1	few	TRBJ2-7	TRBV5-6	CASSSSGGQHGEQYF	TGTGCCAGCAGCTCCTCAGGGGGTCAACACGGCGAGCAGTACTTC
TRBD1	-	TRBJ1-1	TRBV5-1	CASSPGTGTMNTEAFF	TGCGCCAGTTCCCCCGGGACAGGGACCATGAACACTGAAGCTTTCTTT
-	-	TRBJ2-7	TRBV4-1	CASSQDLSAYEQYF	TGCGCCAGCAGCCAAGATCTAAGTGCTTACGAGCAGTACTTC
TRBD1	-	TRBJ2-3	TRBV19	CASSLQETGATDTQYF	TGTGCCAGTAGCCTCCAGGAGACAGGGGCCACAGATACGCAGTATTTT
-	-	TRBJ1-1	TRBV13	CASSPPAGSSPEAFF	TGTGCCAGCAGCCCCCCCGCCGGGTCCTCCCCTGAAGCTTTCTTT
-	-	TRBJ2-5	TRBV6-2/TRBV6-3	CASSYRGKETQYF	TGTGCCAGCAGTTACAGGGGAAAAGAGACCCAGTACTTC
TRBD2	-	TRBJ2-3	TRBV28	CASSPGGAGGHQIDTQYF	TGTGCCAGCAGTCCCGGGGGAGCGGGGGGACATCAAATAGATACGCAGTATTTT